This TCR beta chain appears in the sequencing data of a study of T-cell memory formation after mild COVID-19. Study-wide points: Clones contracting day 15 to 85 were balanced CD4/CD8; later expanders leaned CD4+.

With respect to this clonotype: The antigen remains unidentified.

TCRdb redid the calling of the 5' RACE reads with MiXCR, one entry per CDR3 protein. The sample lists 350,000 or so distinct CDR3 sequences, about 21% seen once, with approximately 12% in the top ten. V shed 4 bases and J shed 4 bases, with 15 bases lying between them. Looked up from germline, CDR1 is SGHVS and CDR2 is FNYEAQ. This CDR3 comprises 15 residues. The receptor was derived from an adult woman who had mild COVID-19 (a few samples of this study predate the infection). Cell type and time point are not known. The chain recombines TRBV7-6 with TRBJ2-3, with D unclear. Material for sequencing was PBMCs or a T cell subset sorted from them (not recorded which). CDR3 bases: TGTGCCAGCAGCTCAAGTGGTCTAATCTCAGATACGCAGTATTTT. Translating gives CASSSSGLISDTQYF. Full variable domain (missing parts from reference TRBV7-6 and TRBJ2-3): GAGVSQSPRYKVTKRGQDVALRCDPISGHVSLYWYRQALGQGPEFLTYFNYEAQQDKSGLPNDRFSAERPEGSISTLTIQRTEQRDSAMYRCASSSSGLISDTQYFGPGTRLTVL.